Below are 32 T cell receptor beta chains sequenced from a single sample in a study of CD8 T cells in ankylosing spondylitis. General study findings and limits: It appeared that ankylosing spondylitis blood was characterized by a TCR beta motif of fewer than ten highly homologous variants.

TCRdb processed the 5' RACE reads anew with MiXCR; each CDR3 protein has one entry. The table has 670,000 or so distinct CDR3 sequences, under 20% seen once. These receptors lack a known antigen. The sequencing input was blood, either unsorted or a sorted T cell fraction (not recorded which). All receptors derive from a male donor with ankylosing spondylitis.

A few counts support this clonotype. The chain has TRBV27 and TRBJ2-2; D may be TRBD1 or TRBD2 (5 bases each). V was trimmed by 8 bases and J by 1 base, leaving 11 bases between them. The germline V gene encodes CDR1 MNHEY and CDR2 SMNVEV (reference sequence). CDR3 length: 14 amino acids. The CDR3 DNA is TGTGCCAGCCAGGGACGGGAGAACACCGGGGAGCTGTTTTTT. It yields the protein CASQGRENTGELFF.

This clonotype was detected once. CDR3 residues: CASSAGDQNTGELFF. CDR3 in DNA: TGCGCCAGCAGCGCCGGGGACCAGAACACCGGGGAGCTGTTTTTT. V and J are TRBV5-1 and TRBJ2-2; D tentatively fits TRBD1 or TRBD2 (5 bases each). V was cut by 4 bases and J by 1 base, with 11 bases left in between. The CDR3 length is 15 residues. Per the germline V gene, CDR1 is SGHRS and CDR2 is YFSETQ.

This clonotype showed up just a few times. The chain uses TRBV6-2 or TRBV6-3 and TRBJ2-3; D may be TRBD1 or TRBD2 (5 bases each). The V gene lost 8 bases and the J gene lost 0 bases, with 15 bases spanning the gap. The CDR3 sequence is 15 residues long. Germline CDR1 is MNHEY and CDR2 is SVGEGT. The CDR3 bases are TGTGCCAGCCGCACCGGGACGAAAAGCACAGATACGCAGTATTTT. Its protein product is CASRTGTKSTDTQYF.

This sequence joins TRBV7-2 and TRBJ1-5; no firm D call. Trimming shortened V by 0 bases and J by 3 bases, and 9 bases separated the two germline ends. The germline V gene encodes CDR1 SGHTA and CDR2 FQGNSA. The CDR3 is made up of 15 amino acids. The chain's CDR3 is CASSLARGYNQPQHF. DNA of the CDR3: TGTGCCAGCAGCTTAGCGCGCGGATACAATCAGCCCCAGCATTTT.

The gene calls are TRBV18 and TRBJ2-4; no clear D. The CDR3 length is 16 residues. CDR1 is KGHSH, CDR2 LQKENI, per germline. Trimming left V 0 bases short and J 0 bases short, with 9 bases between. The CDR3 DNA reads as TGTGCCAGCTCACCACCCGGGCCCGTAGCCAAAAACATTCAGTACTTC. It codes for CASSPPGPVAKNIQYF. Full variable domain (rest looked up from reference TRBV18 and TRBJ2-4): NAGVMQNPRHLVRRRGQEARLRCSPMKGHSHVYWYRQLPEEGLKFMVYLQKENIIDESGMPKERFSAEFPKEGPSILRIQQVVRGDSAAYFCASSPPGPVAKNIQYFGAGTRLSVL.

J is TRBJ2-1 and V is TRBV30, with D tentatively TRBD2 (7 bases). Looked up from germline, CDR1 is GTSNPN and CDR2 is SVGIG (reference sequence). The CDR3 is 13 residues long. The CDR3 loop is CASAAGAHNEQFF. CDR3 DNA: TGTGCATCTGCGGCGGGGGCCCACAATGAGCAGTTCTTC.

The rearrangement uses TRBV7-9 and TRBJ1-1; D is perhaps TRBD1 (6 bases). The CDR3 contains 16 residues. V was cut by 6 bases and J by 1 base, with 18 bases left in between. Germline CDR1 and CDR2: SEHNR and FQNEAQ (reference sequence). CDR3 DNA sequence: TGTGCCAGCAGGACCTCTCCGGGACACCCGAACACTGAAGCTTTCTTT. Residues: CASRTSPGHPNTEAFF.

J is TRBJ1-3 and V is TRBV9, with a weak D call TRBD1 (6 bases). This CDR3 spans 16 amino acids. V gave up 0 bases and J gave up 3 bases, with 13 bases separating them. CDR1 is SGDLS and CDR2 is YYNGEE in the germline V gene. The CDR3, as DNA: TGTGCCAGCAGCGTAGCGGTGACAGGCGGTGGAAACACCATATATTTT. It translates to CASSVAVTGGGNTIYF.

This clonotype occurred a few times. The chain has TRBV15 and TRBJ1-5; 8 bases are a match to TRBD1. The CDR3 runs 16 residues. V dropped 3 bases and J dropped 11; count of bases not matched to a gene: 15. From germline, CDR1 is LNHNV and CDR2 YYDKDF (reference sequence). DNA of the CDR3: TGTGCCACCAGCAGTCCCGGGACAGGAACAATCAGGTCCCAGCATTTT. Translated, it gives CATSSPGTGTIRSQHF.

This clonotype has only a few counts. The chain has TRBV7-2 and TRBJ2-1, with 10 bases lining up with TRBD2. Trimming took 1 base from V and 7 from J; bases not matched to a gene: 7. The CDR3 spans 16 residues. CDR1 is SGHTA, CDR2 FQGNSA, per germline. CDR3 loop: CASSLVISGRKNEQFF. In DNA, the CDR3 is TGTGCCAGCAGCTTAGTCATTAGCGGGAGGAAGAATGAGCAGTTCTTC.

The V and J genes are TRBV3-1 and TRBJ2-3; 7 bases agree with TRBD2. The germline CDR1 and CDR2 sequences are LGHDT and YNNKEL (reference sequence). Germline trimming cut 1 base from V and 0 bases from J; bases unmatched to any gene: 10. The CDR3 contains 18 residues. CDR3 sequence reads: CASSQAGLGGPSTDTQYF. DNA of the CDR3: TGTGCCAGCAGCCAAGCAGGTCTGGGAGGGCCGAGCACAGATACGCAGTATTTT.

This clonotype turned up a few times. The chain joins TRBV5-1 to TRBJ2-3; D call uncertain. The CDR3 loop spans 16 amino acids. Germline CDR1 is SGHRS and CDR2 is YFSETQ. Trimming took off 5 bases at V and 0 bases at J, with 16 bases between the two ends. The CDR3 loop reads CASRYWAQASTDTQYF. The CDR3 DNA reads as TGCGCCAGCAGGTACTGGGCTCAGGCTAGCACAGATACGCAGTATTTT.

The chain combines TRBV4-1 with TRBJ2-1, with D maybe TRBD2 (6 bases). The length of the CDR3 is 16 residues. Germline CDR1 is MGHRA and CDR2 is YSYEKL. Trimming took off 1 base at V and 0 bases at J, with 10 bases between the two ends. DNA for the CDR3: TGCGCCAGCAGCCAAGTAGCGGAGATCTCCTACAATGAGCAGTTCTTC. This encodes CASSQVAEISYNEQFF.

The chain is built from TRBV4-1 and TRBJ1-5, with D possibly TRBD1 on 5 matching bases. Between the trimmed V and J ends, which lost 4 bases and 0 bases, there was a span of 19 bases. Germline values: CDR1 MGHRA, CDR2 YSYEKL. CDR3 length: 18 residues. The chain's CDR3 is CASSPSPFEGYSNQPQHF. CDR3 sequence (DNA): TGCGCCAGCAGCCCCTCTCCCTTCGAGGGGTATAGCAATCAGCCCCAGCATTTT.

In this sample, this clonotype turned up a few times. CDR3 region: CASSPRSADTGYTF. The CDR3 nucleotides read TGTGCCAGCAGCCCTCGTAGCGCAGATACTGGCTACACCTTC. This sequence joins TRBV7-2 and TRBJ1-2; D is uncertain. The germline V gene encodes CDR1 SGHTA and CDR2 FQGNSA. The V and J ends lost 5 bases and 7 bases respectively, with 17 bases between them. This CDR3 contains 14 residues.

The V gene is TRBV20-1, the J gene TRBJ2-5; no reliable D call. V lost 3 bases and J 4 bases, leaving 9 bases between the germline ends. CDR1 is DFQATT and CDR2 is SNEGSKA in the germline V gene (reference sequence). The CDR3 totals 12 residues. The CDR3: CSASGLTETQYF. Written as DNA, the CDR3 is TGCAGTGCTAGCGGGTTGACAGAGACCCAGTACTTC.

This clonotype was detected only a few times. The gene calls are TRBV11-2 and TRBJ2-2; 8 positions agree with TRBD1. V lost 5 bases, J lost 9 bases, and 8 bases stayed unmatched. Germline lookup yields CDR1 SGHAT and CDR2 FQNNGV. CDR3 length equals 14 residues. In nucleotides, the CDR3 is TGTGCCAGCAGCCTGACAGGGGCGAGGAGGGAGCTGTTTTTT. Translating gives CASSLTGARRELFF.

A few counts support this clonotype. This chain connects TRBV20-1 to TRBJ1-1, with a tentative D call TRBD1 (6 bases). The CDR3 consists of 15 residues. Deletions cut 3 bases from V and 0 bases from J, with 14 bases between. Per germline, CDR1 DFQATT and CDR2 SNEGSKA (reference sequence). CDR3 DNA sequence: TGCAGTGCTAGGGTACAGGGCTACATGAACACTGAAGCTTTCTTT. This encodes CSARVQGYMNTEAFF.

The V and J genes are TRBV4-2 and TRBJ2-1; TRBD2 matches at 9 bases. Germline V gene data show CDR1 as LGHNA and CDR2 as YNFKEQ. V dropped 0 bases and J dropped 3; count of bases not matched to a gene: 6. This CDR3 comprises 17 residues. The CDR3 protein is CASSQEAAGGLYNEQFF. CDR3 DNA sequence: TGTGCCAGCAGCCAAGAGGCAGCGGGAGGCCTCTACAATGAGCAGTTCTTC.

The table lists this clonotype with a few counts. The CDR3 loop reads CASSRDVLRISTDTQYF. The CDR3 DNA reads TGTGCCAGCAGCCGCGATGTGCTACGGATTAGCACAGATACGCAGTATTTT. The V gene is TRBV11-1, the J gene TRBJ2-3; D gene ambiguous. Germline CDR1 and CDR2: SGHAT and FQDESV (reference sequence). CDR3 length: 17 amino acids. Trimming stripped 5 bases from V and 0 bases from J, with 18 bases between.

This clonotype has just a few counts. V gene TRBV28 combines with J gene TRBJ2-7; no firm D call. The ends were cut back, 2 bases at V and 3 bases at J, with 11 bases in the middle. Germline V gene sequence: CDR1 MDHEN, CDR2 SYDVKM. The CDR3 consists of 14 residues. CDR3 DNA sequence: TGTGCCAGCAGTTTACGACCGGATTACTACGAGCAGTACTTC. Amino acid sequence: CASSLRPDYYEQYF.

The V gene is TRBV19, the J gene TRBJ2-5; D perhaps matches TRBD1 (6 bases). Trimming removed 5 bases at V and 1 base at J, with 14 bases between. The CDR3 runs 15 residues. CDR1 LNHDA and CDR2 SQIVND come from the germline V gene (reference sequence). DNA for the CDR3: TGTGCCAGTAGTCCTGACAGGCTCCGCCAAGAGACCCAGTACTTC. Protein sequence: CASSPDRLRQETQYF.

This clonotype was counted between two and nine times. The CDR3: CASSPGQGLGSTEAFF. DNA of the CDR3: TGTGCCAGCAGTCCCGGACAGGGGTTGGGGTCCACTGAAGCTTTCTTT. The V gene is TRBV12-3 or TRBV12-4, the J gene TRBJ1-1, with 9 bases matching TRBD1. This CDR3 is built from 16 residues. The V gene end was trimmed by 5 bases and the J gene end by 4 bases; junction bases not matched to a gene: 11.

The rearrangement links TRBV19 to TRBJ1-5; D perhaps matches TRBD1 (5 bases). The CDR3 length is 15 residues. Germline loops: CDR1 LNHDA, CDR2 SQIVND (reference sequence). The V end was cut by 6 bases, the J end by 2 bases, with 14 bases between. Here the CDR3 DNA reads TGTGCCAGTAGCCGACAGTCTAGCGGCAATCAGCCCCAGCATTTT. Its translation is CASSRQSSGNQPQHF.

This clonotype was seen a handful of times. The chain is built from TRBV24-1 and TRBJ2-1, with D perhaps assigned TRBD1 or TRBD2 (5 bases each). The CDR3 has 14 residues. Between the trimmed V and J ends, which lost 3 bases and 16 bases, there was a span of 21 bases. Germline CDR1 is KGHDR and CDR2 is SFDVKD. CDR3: CATSDPGTPDRFFF. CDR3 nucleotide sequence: TGTGCCACCAGTGATCCCGGGACCCCTGACCGCTTCTTCTTC.

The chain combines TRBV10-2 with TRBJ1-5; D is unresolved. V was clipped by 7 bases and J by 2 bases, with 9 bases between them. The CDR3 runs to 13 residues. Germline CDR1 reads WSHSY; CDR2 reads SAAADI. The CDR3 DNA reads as TGCGCCAGCAATATGGTGGGCAATCAGCCCCAGCATTTT. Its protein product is CASNMVGNQPQHF.

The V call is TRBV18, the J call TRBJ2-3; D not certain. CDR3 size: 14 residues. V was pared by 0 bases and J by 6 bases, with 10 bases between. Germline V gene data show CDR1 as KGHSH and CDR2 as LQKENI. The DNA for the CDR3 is TGTGCCAGCTCACCACCGTCTAGTAGGGATACGCAGTATTTT. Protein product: CASSPPSSRDTQYF.

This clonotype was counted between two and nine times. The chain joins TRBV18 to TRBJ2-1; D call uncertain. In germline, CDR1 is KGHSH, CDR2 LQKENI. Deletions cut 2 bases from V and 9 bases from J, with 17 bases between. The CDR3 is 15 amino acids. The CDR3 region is CASSPTPSLGGEQFF. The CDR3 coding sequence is TGTGCCAGCTCACCAACTCCGAGCCTCGGCGGTGAGCAGTTCTTC.

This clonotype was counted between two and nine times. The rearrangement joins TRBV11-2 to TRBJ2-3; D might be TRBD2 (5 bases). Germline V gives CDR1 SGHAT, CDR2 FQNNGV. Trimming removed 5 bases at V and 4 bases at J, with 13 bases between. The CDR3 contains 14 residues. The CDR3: CASSPEGRPDTQYF. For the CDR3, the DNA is TGTGCCAGCAGCCCCGAGGGTCGGCCAGATACGCAGTATTTT.

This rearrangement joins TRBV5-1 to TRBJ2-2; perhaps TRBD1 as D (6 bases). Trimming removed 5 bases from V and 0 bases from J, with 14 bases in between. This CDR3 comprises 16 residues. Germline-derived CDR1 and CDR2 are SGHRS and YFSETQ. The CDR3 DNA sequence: TGCGCCAGCAGAAAAGCCGGGACACCGAACACCGGGGAGCTGTTTTTT. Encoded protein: CASRKAGTPNTGELFF.

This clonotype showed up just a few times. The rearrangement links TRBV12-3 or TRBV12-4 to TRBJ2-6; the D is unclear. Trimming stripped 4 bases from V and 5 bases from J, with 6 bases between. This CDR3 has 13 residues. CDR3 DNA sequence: TGTGCCAGCAGTTATTCTAGGGCCAACGTCCTGACTTTC. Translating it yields CASSYSRANVLTF.

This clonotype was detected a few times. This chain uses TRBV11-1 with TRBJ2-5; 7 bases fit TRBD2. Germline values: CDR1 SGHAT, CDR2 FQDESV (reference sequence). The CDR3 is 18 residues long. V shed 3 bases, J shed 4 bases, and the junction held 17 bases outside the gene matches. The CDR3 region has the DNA TGTGCCAGCAGCTTGTCGTATGCAGGCGGGAGATATGGAGAGACCCAGTACTTC. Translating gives CASSLSYAGGRYGETQYF.